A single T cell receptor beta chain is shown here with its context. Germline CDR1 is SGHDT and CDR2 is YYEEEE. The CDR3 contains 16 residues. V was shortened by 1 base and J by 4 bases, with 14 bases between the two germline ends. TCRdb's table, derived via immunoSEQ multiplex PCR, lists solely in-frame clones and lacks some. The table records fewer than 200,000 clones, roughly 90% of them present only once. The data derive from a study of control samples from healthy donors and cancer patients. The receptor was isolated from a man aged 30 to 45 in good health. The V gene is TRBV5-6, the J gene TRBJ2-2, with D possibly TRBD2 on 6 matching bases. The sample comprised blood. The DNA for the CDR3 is TGTGCCAGCAGCTTGTCGGGGAGCGGGTTCACCGGGGAGCTGTTTTTT. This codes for CASSLSGSGFTGELFF.